The clone carrying this TCR beta chain was observed once. This clone may be a read error of a much larger clone one base away. RNA was extracted from bulk tissue without any cell sorting. These data are taken from a study of tumor and adjacent non-tumor tissue in lung cancer. The library came from three nested PCR rounds adapted from ARM-PCR protocols. TCRdb passed the multiplex PCR reads through MiXCR, listing each CDR3 protein once. Here the sample spans tens of thousands of distinct CDR3 sequences, around 74% being singletons. Per germline, CDR1 GTSNPN and CDR2 SVGIG (reference sequence). This CDR3 is 15 amino acids long. Trimming at V came to 5 bases and at J to 2 bases, leaving 5 bases not matched to a gene.

V and J are TRBV30 and TRBJ2-7; 14 bases are shared with TRBD2. The sequencing sample was made of lung tumor tissue. This TCR came from a woman aged 45-65 years with non-small cell lung cancer. Written as DNA, the CDR3 is TGTGCCTGGGAAGGACTAGCGGGAGGAACCTACGAGCAGTACTTC. Amino acids: CAWEGLAGGTYEQYF.